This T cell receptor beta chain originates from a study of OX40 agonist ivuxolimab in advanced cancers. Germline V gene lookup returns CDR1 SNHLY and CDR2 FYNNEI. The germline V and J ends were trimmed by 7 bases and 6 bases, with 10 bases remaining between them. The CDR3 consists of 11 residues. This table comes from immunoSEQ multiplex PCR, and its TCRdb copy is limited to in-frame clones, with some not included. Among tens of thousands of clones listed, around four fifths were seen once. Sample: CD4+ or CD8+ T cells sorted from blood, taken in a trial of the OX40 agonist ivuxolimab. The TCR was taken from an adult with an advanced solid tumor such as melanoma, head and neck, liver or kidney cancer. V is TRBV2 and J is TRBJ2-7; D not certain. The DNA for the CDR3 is TGTGCCAGCATTAATTGGGGCGAGCAGTACTTC. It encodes CASINWGEQYF.